Each of the 18 T cell receptor beta chains below was sequenced from the same sample in a study of cytomegalovirus exposure and HLA in healthy donors. The PCR had 60 Vbeta and 13 Jbeta primers. Measured with immunoSEQ multiplex PCR; TCRdb has only the in-frame clones, and not every one. The sample includes about 180,000 clones, 85% of them seen just once. The material sequenced was PBMCs. All receptors derive from a boy aged 2 to 9 in good health and CMV-seronegative.

This sequence joins TRBV9 and TRBJ2-7, with D unresolved. This CDR3 is 13 amino acids long. CDR1 is SGDLS and CDR2 is YYNGEE in the germline V gene. V was trimmed by 0 bases and J by 2 bases, leaving 6 bases between them. The CDR3 coding sequence is TGTGCCAGCAGCGTAGCCAGTACCTACGAGCAGTACTTC. This sequence encodes CASSVASTYEQYF.

The chain has TRBV27 and TRBJ1-5, with 7 bases lining up with TRBD1. V dropped 7 bases and J dropped 7; count of bases not matched to a gene: 10. Per the germline V gene, CDR1 is MNHEY and CDR2 is SMNVEV (reference sequence). There are 14 residues in the CDR3. CDR3 nucleotide sequence: TGTGCCAGCACCCCGACAGGGTCGGCGCAGCCCCAGCATTTT. It specifies CASTPTGSAQPQHF.

The chain employs TRBV5-6 and TRBJ1-5; D is possibly TRBD1 (5 bases). The V and J ends lost 2 bases and 7 bases respectively, with 13 bases between them. The CDR3 loop spans 14 amino acids. Germline V gives CDR1 SGHDT, CDR2 YYEEEE. DNA of the CDR3: TGTGCCAGCAGCTTAGCGGGGGACGGGCAGCCCCAGCATTTT. This encodes CASSLAGDGQPQHF.

This chain joins TRBV21-1 and TRBJ2-7; the D call in the table, TRBD2, was not verified against the DNA. TRBV21-1 is a recognized pseudogene. The CDR3 runs 15 residues. CDR3 sequence reads: CASSNWGLFLYEQYF. CDR3 DNA sequence: TGTGCCAGCAGCAATTGGGGACTTTTTCTCTACGAGCAGTACTTC.

The rearrangement joins TRBV25-1 to TRBJ2-1; D is perhaps TRBD1 (5 bases). The V gene's germline CDR1 is MGHDK and CDR2 SYGVNS. This CDR3 region has 14 residues. V was shortened by 3 bases and J by 5 bases, with 11 bases between the two germline ends. The CDR3 region has the DNA TGTGCCAGCAGTGATGGAACAGGCCACAATGAGCAGTTCTTC. Translating gives CASSDGTGHNEQFF.

The chain combines TRBV18 with TRBJ1-4, with 10 bases aligning to TRBD1. The CDR3 runs to 15 residues. Trimming at V came to 3 bases and at J to 3 bases, leaving 1 base not matched to a gene. In germline, CDR1 is KGHSH, CDR2 LQKENI. Here the CDR3 DNA reads TGTGCCAGCTCACCGGGGACAGGGGCTAATGAAAAACTGTTTTTT. Residues: CASSPGTGANEKLFF.

The V gene is TRBV6-5, the J gene TRBJ2-3, with 8 nucleotides matching TRBD2. The germline V gene encodes CDR1 MNHEY and CDR2 SVGAGI. The CDR3 is made up of 16 amino acids. The ends lost 4 bases at V and 0 bases at J; junction bases unmatched: 6. CDR3 bases: TGTGCCAGCAGTTGGACGGGAGGGAGAAGCACAGATACGCAGTATTTT. Translated, it gives CASSWTGGRSTDTQYF.

V and J are TRBV28 and TRBJ2-6; D not certain. The CDR3 has 15 amino acids. Germline V CDR1 and CDR2: MDHEN, SYDVKM. Trimming cost V 6 bases and J 4 bases, with 13 bases left between them. The CDR3, as DNA: TGTGCCAGCAGCTCCCCAGGCCGGGGGGCCAACGTCCTGACTTTC. It is translated as CASSSPGRGANVLTF.

J is TRBJ1-1 and V is TRBV6-5, with a tentative D call TRBD1 (5 bases). The germline CDR1 and CDR2 sequences are MNHEY and SVGAGI. The CDR3 has 14 amino acids. Between the trimmed V and J ends, which lost 5 bases and 4 bases, there was a span of 14 bases. This CDR3 is CASSEPQGGTEAFF. CDR3 in DNA: TGTGCCAGCAGTGAACCCCAGGGCGGCACTGAAGCTTTCTTT.

The chain couples TRBV6-1 to TRBJ1-1, with D possibly matching TRBD1 (5 bases). The V end was cut by 0 bases, the J end by 1 base, with 9 bases between. The CDR3 loop spans 15 amino acids. Germline V gives CDR1 MNHNS, CDR2 SASEGT. The CDR3 region is CASSEAGTGNTEAFF. For the CDR3, the DNA is TGTGCCAGCAGTGAAGCGGGAACAGGGAACACTGAAGCTTTCTTT.

This clone has only a few counts. The rearrangement links TRBV9 to TRBJ2-1; D possibly corresponds to TRBD2 (7 bases). There are 16 residues in the CDR3. Germline values: CDR1 SGDLS, CDR2 YYNGEE. Deletions cut 4 bases from V and 6 bases from J, with 20 bases between. The CDR3 sequence is CASSPSGGGLLNEQFF. The CDR3 nucleotides are TGTGCCAGCAGCCCTTCTGGGGGGGGCCTTCTCAATGAGCAGTTCTTC. The whole variable domain, filled in from reference TRBV9 and TRBJ2-1, reads DSGVTQTPKHLITATGQRVTLRCSPRSGDLSVYWYQQSLDQGLQFLIQYYNGEERAKGNILERFSAQQFPDLHSELNLSSLELGDSALYFCASSPSGGGLLNEQFFGPGTRLTVL.

The genes are TRBV28 and TRBJ2-3; D uncertain. The CDR3 covers 13 residues. The V gene's germline CDR1 is MDHEN and CDR2 SYDVKM. The V and J ends lost 6 bases and 7 bases respectively, with 14 bases between them. The CDR3 here is CASSLDDPYTQYF. CDR3 bases: TGTGCCAGCAGCCTAGACGACCCCTATACGCAGTATTTT.

The J gene is TRBJ2-5, the V gene TRBV5-5; D ambiguous. The V and J ends lost 1 base and 2 bases respectively, with 6 bases between them. CDR1 is SGHKS and CDR2 is YYEKEE in the germline V gene (reference sequence). The CDR3 covers 13 residues. The CDR3 loop reads CASSLYSQETQYF. Here the CDR3 DNA reads TGTGCCAGCAGCTTGTATAGTCAAGAGACCCAGTACTTC.

This chain uses TRBV14 with TRBJ2-5; 7 nucleotides align to TRBD1. Germline CDR1 SGHDN, CDR2 FVKESK. CDR3 size: 15 residues. V was clipped by 4 bases and J by 5 bases; unmatched bases: 10. Here the CDR3 reads CASSRDRAQGETQYF. CDR3 nucleotides: TGTGCCAGCAGCCGCGACAGGGCGCAGGGGGAGACCCAGTACTTC. Looking up the rest from reference TRBV14 and TRBJ2-5 gives the full variable domain: EAGVTQFPSHSVIEKGQTVTLRCDPISGHDNLYWYRRVMGKEIKFLLHFVKESKQDESGMPNNRFLAERTGGTYSTLKVQPAELEDSGVYFCASSRDRAQGETQYFGPGTRLLVL.

J is TRBJ2-7 and V is TRBV7-8; 8 nucleotides match TRBD1. The CDR3 contains 17 residues. Germline assignment: CDR1 SGHVS and CDR2 FQNEAQ. Germline trimming cut 1 base from V and 0 bases from J; bases unmatched to any gene: 8. The CDR3 nucleotides read TGTGCCAGCAGCTTAGGGGACAGGTTTAAACCCTCCTACGAGCAGTACTTC. It encodes CASSLGDRFKPSYEQYF.

This clone was recorded a few times. The V call is TRBV4-2, the J call TRBJ2-1; a possible D gene is TRBD1 (6 bases). Germline loops: CDR1 LGHNA, CDR2 YNFKEQ. CDR3 size: 15 residues. The V end lost 0 bases, the J end lost 0 bases, and 6 bases lay between the germline ends. CDR3 sequence: CASSQEGGSYNEQFF. CDR3 nucleotide sequence: TGTGCCAGCAGCCAAGAAGGGGGCTCCTACAATGAGCAGTTCTTC.

The rearrangement joins TRBV2 to TRBJ1-4; D may be TRBD1 (6 bases). Germline values: CDR1 SNHLY, CDR2 FYNNEI. This CDR3 comprises 13 residues. Trimming stripped 6 bases from V and 7 bases from J, with 12 bases between. The CDR3 loop reads CASSQGRGEKLFF. In DNA, the CDR3 is TGTGCCAGCAGCCAGGGGCGAGGTGAAAAACTGTTTTTT.

The V gene is TRBV4-1, the J gene TRBJ2-3; 11 positions agree with TRBD2. The germline V gene encodes CDR1 MGHRA and CDR2 YSYEKL. The ends lost 0 bases at V and 4 bases at J; junction bases unmatched: 6. The length of the CDR3 is 17 residues. CDR3 nucleotide sequence: TGCGCCAGCAGCCAAGACGGGGGACTAGCGGTGCCAGATACGCAGTATTTT. It specifies CASSQDGGLAVPDTQYF.